This T cell receptor (beta chain) was observed in a study of blood T cells in healthy people across ages. Study-wide findings and caveats: Diversity estimates drawn from one million T cells were deemed underestimates.

CDR1 MGHRA and CDR2 YSYEKL come from the germline V gene. This CDR3 is 16 amino acids long. The V segment lost 3 bases and the J segment 7 bases; nucleotides outside the gene matches: 12. As to this clonotype: Its antigen is as yet unknown.

A second PCR, run for roughly 6 to 11 cycles, used a sample-barcoded 5' primer plus a J-beta primer mix. Each cDNA molecule carried a tag from a template-switch adaptor that contained 12 random nucleotides. Each CDR3 protein gets one entry after TCRdb re-called the 5' RACE reads with MiXCR. The sample records some 1.8 million distinct CDR3 sequences, about 39% being singletons. V gene TRBV4-1 combines with J gene TRBJ2-4; 7 bases are a match to TRBD1. This TCR was sampled from a human donor in good health. Material: blood. This CDR3 is CASSHTPPRQGNIQYF. The CDR3 DNA reads TGCGCCAGCAGCCACACCCCGCCCCGACAGGGTAACATTCAGTACTTC.